The clone carrying this T cell receptor beta chain has at least ten counts. Its cognate antigen is unknown. These data belong to a study of neurological immune-mediated disorders. General study points: Private repertoires in all groups were suggested by the absence of shared CDR3 amino acid sequences among expanded clones across subjects.

The CDR3 sequence is 15 residues long. The junction had 10 bases not matched to a gene; V was cut back by 6 bases and J by 8 bases. Time point specified: longitudinal time-point 1 (baseline). Each CDR3 protein is one row after TCRdb ran MiXCR on the 5' RACE reads. In the table there are approximately 37,000 distinct CDR3 sequences, about 3.3% of which are singletons. This sequence originates from a woman aged 55-69 years with multiple sclerosis. The gene calls are TRBV12-3 or TRBV12-4 and TRBJ1-4; 9 bases fit TRBD1. Input material: PBMCs. CDR3 bases: TGTGCCAGCAGATCGAGTGGGACAGGGCGGGAAAAACTGTTTTTT. The encoded protein is CASRSSGTGREKLFF.